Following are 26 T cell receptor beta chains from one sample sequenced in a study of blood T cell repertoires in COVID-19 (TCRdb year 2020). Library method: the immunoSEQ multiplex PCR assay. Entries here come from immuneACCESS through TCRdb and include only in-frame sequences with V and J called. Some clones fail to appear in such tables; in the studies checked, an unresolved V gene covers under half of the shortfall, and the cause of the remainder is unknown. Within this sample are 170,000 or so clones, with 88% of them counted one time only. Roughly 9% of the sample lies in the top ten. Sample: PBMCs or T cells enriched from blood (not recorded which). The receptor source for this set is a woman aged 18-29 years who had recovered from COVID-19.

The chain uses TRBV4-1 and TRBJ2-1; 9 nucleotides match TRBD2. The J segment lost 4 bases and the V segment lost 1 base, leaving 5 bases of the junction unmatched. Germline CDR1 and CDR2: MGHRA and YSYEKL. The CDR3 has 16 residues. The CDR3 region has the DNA TGCGCCAGCAGCCAAGTCCTAGCGGGGCGATACAATGAGCAGTTCTTC. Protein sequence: CASSQVLAGRYNEQFF.

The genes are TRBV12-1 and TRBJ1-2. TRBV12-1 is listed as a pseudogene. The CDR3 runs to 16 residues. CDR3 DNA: TGTGCCAGCAGCCACGTACGGGTGTCGAGGAACTATGGCTACACCTTC. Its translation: CASSHVRVSRNYGYTF.

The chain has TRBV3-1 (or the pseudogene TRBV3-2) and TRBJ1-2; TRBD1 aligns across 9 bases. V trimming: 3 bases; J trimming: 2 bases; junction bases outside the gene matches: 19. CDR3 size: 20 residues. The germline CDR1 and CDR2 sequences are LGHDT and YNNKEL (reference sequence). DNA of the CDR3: TGTGCCAGCAGCCAGACCCCCCCGGGACAGGGTAGTTGTCAAAACTATGGCTACACCTTC. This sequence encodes CASSQTPPGQGSCQNYGYTF.

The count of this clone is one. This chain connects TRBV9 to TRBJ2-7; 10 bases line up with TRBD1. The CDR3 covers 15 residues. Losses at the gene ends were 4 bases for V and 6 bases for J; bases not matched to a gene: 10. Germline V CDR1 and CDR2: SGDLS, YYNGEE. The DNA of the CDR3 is TGTGCCAGCAGCCCCCGTCGACAGGGGGCTGGCGAGCAGTACTTC. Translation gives CASSPRRQGAGEQYF.

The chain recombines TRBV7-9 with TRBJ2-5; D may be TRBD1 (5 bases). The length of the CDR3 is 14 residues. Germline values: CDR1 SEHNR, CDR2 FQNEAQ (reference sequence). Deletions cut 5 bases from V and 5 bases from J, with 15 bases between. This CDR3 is CASSGALVRETQYF. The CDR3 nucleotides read TGTGCCAGCAGCGGGGCCTTGGTTAGGGAGACCCAGTACTTC.

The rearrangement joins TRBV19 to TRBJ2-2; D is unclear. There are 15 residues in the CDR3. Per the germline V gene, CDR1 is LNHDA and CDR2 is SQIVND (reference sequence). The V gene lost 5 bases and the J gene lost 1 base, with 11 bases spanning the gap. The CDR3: CASSSSARNTGELFF. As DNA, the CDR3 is TGTGCCAGTAGTTCATCTGCCAGGAACACCGGGGAGCTGTTTTTT.

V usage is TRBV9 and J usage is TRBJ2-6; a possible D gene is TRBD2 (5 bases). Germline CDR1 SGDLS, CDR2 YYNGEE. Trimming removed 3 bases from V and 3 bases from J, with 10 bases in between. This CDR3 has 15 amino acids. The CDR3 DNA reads TGTGCCAGCAGCGCGAGGGTAGGTGGGGCCAACGTCCTGACTTTC. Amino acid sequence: CASSARVGGANVLTF.

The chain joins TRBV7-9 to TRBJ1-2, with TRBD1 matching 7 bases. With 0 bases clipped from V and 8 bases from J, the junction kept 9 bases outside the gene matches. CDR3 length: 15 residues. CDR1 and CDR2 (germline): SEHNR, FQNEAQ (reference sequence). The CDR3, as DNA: TGTGCCAGCAGCTTAGCGCTAGGAGGGGGCGCAGGCTACACCTTC. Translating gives CASSLALGGGAGYTF. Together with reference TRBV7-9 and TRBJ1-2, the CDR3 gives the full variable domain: DTGVSQNPRHKITKRGQNVTFRCDPISEHNRLYWYRQTLGQGPEFLTYFQNEAQLEKSRLLSDRFSAERPKGSFSTLEIQRTEQGDSAMYLCASSLALGGGAGYTFGSGTRLTVV.

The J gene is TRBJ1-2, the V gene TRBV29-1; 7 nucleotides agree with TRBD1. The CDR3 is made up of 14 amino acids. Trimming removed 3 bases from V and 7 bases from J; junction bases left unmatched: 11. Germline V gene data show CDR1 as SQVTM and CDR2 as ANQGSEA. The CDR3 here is CSVDDRVSTLGYTF. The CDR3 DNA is TGCAGCGTTGATGACAGGGTTTCCACCCTTGGCTACACCTTC.

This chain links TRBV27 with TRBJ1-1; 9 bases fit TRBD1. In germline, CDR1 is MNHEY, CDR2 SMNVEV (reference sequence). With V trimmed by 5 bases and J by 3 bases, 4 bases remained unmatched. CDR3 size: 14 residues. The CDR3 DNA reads TGTGCCAGCAGTGTGGGACAGGGCTACACTGAAGCTTTCTTT. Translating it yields CASSVGQGYTEAFF.

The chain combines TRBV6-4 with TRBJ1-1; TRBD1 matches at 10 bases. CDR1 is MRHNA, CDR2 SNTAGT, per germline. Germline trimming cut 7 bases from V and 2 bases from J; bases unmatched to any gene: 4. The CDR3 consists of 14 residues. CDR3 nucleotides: TGTGCCAGCACCCGGGACAGGGGAAACACTGAAGCTTTCTTT. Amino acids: CASTRDRGNTEAFF.

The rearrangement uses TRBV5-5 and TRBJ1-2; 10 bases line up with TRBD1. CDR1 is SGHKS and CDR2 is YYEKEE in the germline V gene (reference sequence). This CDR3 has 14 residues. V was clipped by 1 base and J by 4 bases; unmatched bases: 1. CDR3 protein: CASSLRTGGYGYTF. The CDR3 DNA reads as TGTGCCAGCAGCTTGAGGACAGGGGGCTATGGCTACACCTTC.

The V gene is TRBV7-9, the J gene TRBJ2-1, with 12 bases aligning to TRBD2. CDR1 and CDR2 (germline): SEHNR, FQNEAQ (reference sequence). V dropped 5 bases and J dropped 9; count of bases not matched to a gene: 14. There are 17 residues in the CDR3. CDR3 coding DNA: TGTGCCAGCAGCCTTGAGGCTAGCGGGAGGGCCTTTGCTGAGCAGTTCTTC. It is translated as CASSLEASGRAFAEQFF.

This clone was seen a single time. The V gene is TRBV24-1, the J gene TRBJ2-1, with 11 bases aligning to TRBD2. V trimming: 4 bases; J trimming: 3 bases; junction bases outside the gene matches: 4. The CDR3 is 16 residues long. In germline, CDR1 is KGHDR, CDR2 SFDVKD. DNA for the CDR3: TGTGCCACCAGTGACCGGGGACTAGCGGACTACAATGAGCAGTTCTTC. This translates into CATSDRGLADYNEQFF.

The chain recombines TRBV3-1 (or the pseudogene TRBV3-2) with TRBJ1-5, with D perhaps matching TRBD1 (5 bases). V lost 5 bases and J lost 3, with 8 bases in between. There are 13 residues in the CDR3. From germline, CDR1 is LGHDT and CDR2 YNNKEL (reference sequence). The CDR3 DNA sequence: TGTGCCAGCAGCAAGGACATCAATCAGCCCCAGCATTTT. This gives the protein CASSKDINQPQHF.

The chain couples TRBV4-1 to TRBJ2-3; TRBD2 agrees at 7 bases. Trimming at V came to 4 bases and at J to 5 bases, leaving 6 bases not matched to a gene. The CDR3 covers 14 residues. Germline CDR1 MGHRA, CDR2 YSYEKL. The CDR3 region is CASSLYPGGDTQYF. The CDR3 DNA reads TGCGCCAGCAGCCTCTACCCGGGGGGAGATACGCAGTATTTT.

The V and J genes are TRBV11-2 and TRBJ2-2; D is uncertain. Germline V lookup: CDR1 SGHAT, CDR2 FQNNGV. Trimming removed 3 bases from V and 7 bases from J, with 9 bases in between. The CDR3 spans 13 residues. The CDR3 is CASSFGEIGELFF. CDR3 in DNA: TGTGCCAGCAGCTTCGGAGAGATCGGGGAGCTGTTTTTT. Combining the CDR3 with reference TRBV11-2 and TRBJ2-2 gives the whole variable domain EAGVAQSPRYKIIEKRQSVAFWCNPISGHATLYWYQQILGQGPKLLIQFQNNGVVDDSQLPKDRFSAERLKGVDSTLKIQPAKLEDSAVYLCASSFGEIGELFFGEGSRLTVL.

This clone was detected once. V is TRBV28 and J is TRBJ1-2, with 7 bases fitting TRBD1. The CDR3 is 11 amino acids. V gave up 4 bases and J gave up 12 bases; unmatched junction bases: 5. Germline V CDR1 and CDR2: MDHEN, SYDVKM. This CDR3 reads CASSWTGCDTF. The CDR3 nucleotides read TGTGCCAGCAGTTGGACAGGCTGCGACACCTTC.

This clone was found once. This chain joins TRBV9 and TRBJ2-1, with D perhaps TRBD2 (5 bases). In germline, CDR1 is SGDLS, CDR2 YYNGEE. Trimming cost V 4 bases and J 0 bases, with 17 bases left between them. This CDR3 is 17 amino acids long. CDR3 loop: CASSPDGGYSSYNEQFF. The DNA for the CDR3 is TGTGCCAGCAGCCCCGATGGAGGTTATAGCTCCTACAATGAGCAGTTCTTC.

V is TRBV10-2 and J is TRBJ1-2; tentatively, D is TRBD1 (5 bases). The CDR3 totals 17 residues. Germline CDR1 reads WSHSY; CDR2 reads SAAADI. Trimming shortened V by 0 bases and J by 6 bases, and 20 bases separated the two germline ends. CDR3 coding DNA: TGCGCCAGCAGTGAGTCGACTGGAAGGGGCGGCCTGAATGGCTACACCTTC. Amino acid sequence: CASSESTGRGGLNGYTF.

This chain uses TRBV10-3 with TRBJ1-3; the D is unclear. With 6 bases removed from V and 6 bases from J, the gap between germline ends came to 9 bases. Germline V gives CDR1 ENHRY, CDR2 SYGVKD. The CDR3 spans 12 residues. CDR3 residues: CAIRTIENTIYF. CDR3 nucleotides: TGTGCCATCAGGACTATAGAAAACACCATATATTTT.

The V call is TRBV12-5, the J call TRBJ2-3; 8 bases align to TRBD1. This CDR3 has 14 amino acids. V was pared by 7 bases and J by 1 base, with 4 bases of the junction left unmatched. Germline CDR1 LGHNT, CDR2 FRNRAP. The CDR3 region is CASASDRGTDTQYF. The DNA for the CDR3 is TGTGCTAGTGCCTCGGACAGGGGCACAGATACGCAGTATTTT.

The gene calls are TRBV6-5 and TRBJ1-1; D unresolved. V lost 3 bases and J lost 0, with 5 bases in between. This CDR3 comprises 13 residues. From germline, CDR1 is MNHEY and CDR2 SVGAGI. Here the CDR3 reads CASSYQMNTEAFF. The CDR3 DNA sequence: TGTGCCAGCAGTTATCAGATGAACACTGAAGCTTTCTTT.

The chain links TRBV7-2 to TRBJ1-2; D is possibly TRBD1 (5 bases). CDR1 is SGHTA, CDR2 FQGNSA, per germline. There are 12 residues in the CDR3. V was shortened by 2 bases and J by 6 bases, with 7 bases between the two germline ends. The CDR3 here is CASSLSGDGYTF. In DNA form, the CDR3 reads TGTGCCAGCAGCTTATCGGGGGATGGCTACACCTTC.

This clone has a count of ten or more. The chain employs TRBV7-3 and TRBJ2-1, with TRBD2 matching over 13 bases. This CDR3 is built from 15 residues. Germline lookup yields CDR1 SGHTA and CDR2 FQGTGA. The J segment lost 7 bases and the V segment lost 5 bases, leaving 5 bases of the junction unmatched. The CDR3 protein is CASSPGLAGTNEQFF. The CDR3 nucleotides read TGTGCCAGCAGCCCGGGACTAGCGGGAACGAATGAGCAGTTCTTC.

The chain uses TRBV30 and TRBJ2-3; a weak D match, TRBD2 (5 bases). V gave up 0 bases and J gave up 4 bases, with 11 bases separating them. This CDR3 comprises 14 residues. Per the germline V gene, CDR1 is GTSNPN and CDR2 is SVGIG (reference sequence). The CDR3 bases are TGTGCCTGGAGTGTACTTTTCGGGGCAGATACGCAGTATTTT. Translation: CAWSVLFGADTQYF.